This T cell receptor beta chain was documented in a study of blood T cells in healthy people across ages (dated by TCRdb to the mid-2010s). Describing the broader study: In model experiments, template switching captured roughly one uniquely barcoded TCR beta cDNA molecule for every two T cells. Two additional independent replicas of 1 million unique cDNA reads from the same blood draw were analyzed for two donors (one aged 18 to 29 and one aged 80 or older). Age-related changes in TCR beta repertoire diversity were measured in the study by deep sequencing normalized with unique cDNA molecular identifiers. The donors were divided into four age groups: young (average roughly 17 years), middle-aged (approximately 39), aged (around 67) and long-lived (about 90). To avoid experimental bias, donors of different ages were randomly spread across the sequencing lanes.

The roughly 39 donors, aged about 6 to 90 years, were systemically healthy Caucasian individuals from Russia. Around 9.7 milliliters of peripheral blood were collected from each donor into EDTA-treated Vacutainer tubes. PBMCs were isolated by Ficoll-Paque density-gradient centrifugation, with at least 6 million obtained per sample. Total RNA, at least 6 micrograms per sample, was extracted from PBMCs with Trizol reagent. For every donor, an aliquot of PBMCs went through flow cytometry to measure the percentages of naive CD45RAhigh/CD27high T cells. Via the germline V gene, CDR1 is MDHEN and CDR2 SYDVKM. V lost 6 bases and J lost 1 base; the stretch between them is 16 bases long. The CDR3 spans 17 residues, from the cysteine through the phenylalanine. Only the CDR3 portion is preserved as DNA: 51 bases, with reading frame beginning at the first base. On this clonotype: Its antigen is currently not known. Qualities for individual bases were not recorded, and no much larger clone is one base off.

Receptors were amplified or captured by 5' RACE. Instrument used: Illumina HiSeq 2500. The second PCR ran for about 7 to 11 cycles and used a J-beta primer mix along with a sample-barcoded 5' primer. Each TCR beta cDNA molecule received a unique molecular identifier from a template-switch 5' adaptor carrying 12 random nucleotides. Each sample yielded at least 2.5 million CDR3-containing paired-end reads. First-strand cDNA synthesis was performed from all RNA using the Mint cDNA synthesis kit, with priming by a TRBC-specific oligonucleotide. All cDNA was treated with uracil-DNA glycosylase and then went through a first 18-cycle PCR with the universal primers M1SS and BC2_uni_R. In the authors' own workflow: Each sample was normalized by randomly selecting 1 million high-quality reads, each carrying a distinct molecular identifier. Instead of being binned into consensus sequences, reads with shared molecular identifiers were discarded. CDR3 identification, clonotype clustering and error correction used MiTCR with a Q25 quality threshold and the strictest error-elimination algorithm. A nonparametric unseen species model using Euler transformation provided a lower-bound estimate of total TCR beta diversity. TCRdb itself trimmed the public reads at Q25 with fastp, ran MiXCR and retained productive beta chains. CDR3 protein duplicates are merged, each entry listing the most common genes and DNA. For this entry, the V and J calls and clone size follow TCRdb and not the study's own pipeline. In this sample the table shows about 1.8 million distinct CDR3 sequences, roughly 52% of which occur a single time. Of the sample, over 2% falls within the top ten clones.

What the study reported, not specific to this receptor: Observed TCR beta diversity per million T cells fell roughly linearly with age, and a significant reduction was already apparent by age around 44. Donor CMV infection status was unknown, potentially confounding age-related changes in expanded clonotypes. Observed TCR beta diversity correlated strongly with the percentage of naive T cells measured by flow cytometry. Compared with the aged group, the long-lived group had more naive CD4+ T cells, fewer expanded clones and increased TCR diversity, a pattern suggesting age selection. Estimates of total diversity from one million sequenced T cells were regarded as lower bounds and underestimates. Because profiling used bulk unsorted PBMCs, naive and antigen-experienced compartments could not be compared conclusively.

The sequencing sample was made of blood. The chain was built from TRBV28 and TRBJ2-6, with TRBD1 as a weak D call on 5 bases. The TCR sequence derives from a woman in her thirties or forties in good health. This receptor carries the CDR3 CASRPSIGQSGANVLTF. The sequence in DNA is TGTGCCAGCAGACCCTCGATTGGACAATCTGGGGCCAACGTCCTGACTTTC.